The T cell receptor beta chain under discussion was sequenced for a study of cytomegalovirus exposure and HLA in healthy donors. Both 60 Vbeta primers and 13 Jbeta primers went into the PCR. The assay was immunoSEQ multiplex PCR, and TCRdb's table has in-frame clones only and misses some. This table has about 130,000 clones, roughly four fifths appearing once. Remarks on this clone: Other DNA sequences within the sample encode an identical CDR3.

Sequencing used PBMCs. This clonotype was sampled from a woman aged 40 to 50 in good health and CMV-seropositive.

The CDR3 DNA is TGTGCCAGCAGTGAAGCCGGAGGCGGCAATCAGCCCCAGCATTTT. It yields the protein CASSEAGGGNQPQHF. The V call is TRBV6-1, the J call TRBJ1-5; D is ambiguous. From germline, CDR1 is MNHNS and CDR2 SASEGT. CDR3 length: 15 amino acids. V was clipped by 0 bases and J by 2 bases, with 8 bases between them.